The following is a TCR beta chain sequence with its context. This clonotype was counted only a few times. It lacks a known antigen. No much larger clone is present one base from it, and per-base qualities are unavailable. This record comes from a study of blood T cells in healthy people across ages (dated by TCRdb to between 2014 and 2017). With regard to the full study: In model experiments, template switching captured roughly one uniquely barcoded TCR beta cDNA molecule for every two T cells. To avoid experimental bias, donors of different ages were randomly spread across the sequencing lanes. Age-related changes in TCR beta repertoire diversity were measured in the study by deep sequencing normalized with unique cDNA molecular identifiers. The study analyzed two additional independent replicas of 1 million unique cDNA reads from the same blood draw for two donors, one aged 18 to 29 and one aged 80 or older. The donors were divided into four age groups: young (average roughly 17 years), middle-aged (approximately 42), aged (about 62) and long-lived (around 87). The full study reports these points: There was a strong correlation between observed TCR beta diversity and the percentage of naive T cells measured by flow cytometry. Compared with the aged group, the long-lived group had more naive CD4+ T cells, fewer expanded clones and increased TCR diversity, suggesting age selection. Estimates of total diversity based on one million sequenced T cells were regarded as lower bounds and as underestimates. Observed TCR beta diversity per million T cells fell roughly linearly with age, and a significant reduction was already apparent by age approximately 40. Because the CMV infection status of the donors was unknown, age-related changes in expanded clonotypes may potentially have been confounded. Because profiling used bulk unsorted PBMCs, naive and antigen-experienced compartments could not be compared conclusively.

The roughly 39 donors, aged 6 to 90 years, were systemically healthy Caucasian individuals from Russia. Around 9.8 milliliters of peripheral blood were collected from each donor into EDTA-treated Vacutainer tubes. Ficoll-Paque density-gradient centrifugation was used to isolate PBMCs, with at least 6.5 million per sample. Trizol reagent was used to extract total RNA from PBMCs, with at least 5 micrograms per sample. For every donor, an aliquot of PBMCs went through flow cytometry to measure the percentages of naive CD45RAhigh/CD27high T cells. The library was obtained by 5' RACE. The sequencer listed for this sample is Illumina HiSeq 2500. The second PCR ran for roughly 7 to 12 cycles and used a J-beta primer mix along with a sample-barcoded 5' primer. Each TCR beta cDNA molecule received a unique molecular identifier from a template-switch 5' adaptor carrying 12 random nucleotides. At least 2.5 million CDR3-containing paired-end reads were obtained from each sample. The Mint cDNA synthesis kit, primed by a TRBC-specific oligonucleotide, was used to synthesize first-strand cDNA from all RNA. After uracil-DNA glycosylase treatment, a first 18-cycle PCR used universal primers M1SS and BC2_uni_R on all cDNA. The original pipeline was this. For normalization, 1 million high-quality reads, each with a distinct molecular identifier, were randomly selected from each sample. Reads with shared molecular identifiers were discarded instead of being binned into consensus sequences. CDR3 identification, clonotype clustering and error correction used MiTCR with a Q25 quality threshold and the strictest error-elimination algorithm. A nonparametric unseen species model with Euler transformation was used to estimate a lower bound on total TCR beta diversity. TCRdb trimmed public reads at Q25 via fastp, called clones via MiXCR and kept in-frame beta chains. Entries that share a CDR3 protein sequence are merged under the most common genes and DNA. The V and J calls were not made by the authors but by TCRdb's processing. In this sample the table shows around 790,000 distinct CDR3 sequences, 44% of which occur a single time. Jointly, the top ten make up about a fifth of the sample.

The germline V gene (reference sequence) gives CDR1 as SEHNR and CDR2 as FQNEAQ. The junction carries 14 bases between V and J, which are trimmed by 2 bases and 7 bases respectively. CDR3 length: 15 amino acids, cysteine to phenylalanine. Only CDR3 DNA remains: 45 bases, in frame from the first base. The sample consisted of blood. The rearrangement joined TRBV7-9 to TRBJ1-4; the best D guess is TRBD1, with 6 bases matching. This clonotype originated in a man in his 60s in good health. CDR3 region: CASSLLQGSSEKLFF. The DNA sequence is TGTGCCAGCAGCTTACTCCAGGGGAGTAGTGAAAAACTGTTTTTT.